A single sample is the source of the 12 T cell receptor beta chains below, sequenced in a study of T cells in Graves' hyperthyroidism and ophthalmopathy. Amplification of TCR beta CDR3 regions was performed using RNA transcripts as template. The HTBI primer set drove a first-round RT-PCR of the TCR CDR3. TCRdb redid the calling of the multiplex PCR reads with MiXCR, one entry per CDR3 protein. The data hold 300,000 to 450,000 distinct CDR3 sequences, with around 15% observed a single time. Input material: blood. Receptors were obtained from a woman aged 30 to 39 with Graves' ophthalmopathy.

This clonotype was counted at least ten times. This chain uses TRBV9 with TRBJ2-5; 7 bases line up with TRBD1. This CDR3 contains 14 residues. The V segment lost 4 bases and the J segment 6 bases; nucleotides outside the gene matches: 9. Germline assignment: CDR1 SGDLS and CDR2 YYNGEE. The CDR3 DNA is TGTGCCAGCAGCCCCGGAGGCAGGGGGAAGACCCAGTACTTC. This gives the protein CASSPGGRGKTQYF.

This clonotype occurred many times. This chain connects TRBV7-8 to TRBJ1-2; D is uncertain. Germline loops: CDR1 SGHVS, CDR2 FQNEAQ. V shed 5 bases and J shed 3 bases, with 7 bases lying between them. This CDR3 is 12 amino acids long. The CDR3 bases are TGTGCCAGCAGCCGACGGGACTATGGCTACACCTTC. It encodes CASSRRDYGYTF.

This clonotype has ten or more counts. CDR3 amino acids: CAGTGGSEQYF. CDR3 DNA sequence: TGTGCCGGGACAGGGGGGTCCGAGCAGTACTTC. The V call is TRBV30, the J call TRBJ2-7; 11 nucleotides line up with TRBD1. V trimming: 8 bases; J trimming: 6 bases; junction bases outside the gene matches: 3. Germline CDR1 reads GTSNPN; CDR2 reads SVGIG (reference sequence). The length of the CDR3 is 11 residues.

The chain combines TRBV15 with TRBJ1-3; D is unresolved. The CDR3 runs to 14 residues. V dropped 4 bases and J dropped 0 bases, with 7 bases sitting between them. CDR1 and CDR2 (germline): LNHNV, YYDKDF (reference sequence). The CDR3 DNA sequence: TGTGCCACCAGCACGGAGCTCTCTGGAAACACCATATATTTT. Translating gives CATSTELSGNTIYF.

As concerns this clonotype: The CDR3 ends on some other residue instead of the conserved phenylalanine or tryptophan, so this is likely a read error. This chain links TRBV14 with TRBJ1-2, with 10 bases that match TRBD1. V dropped 4 bases and J dropped 4; count of bases not matched to a gene: 3. From germline, CDR1 is SGHDN and CDR2 FVKESK. The CDR3 covers 14 residues. Here the CDR3 DNA reads TGTGCCAGCAGCCGGGACAGGGGTGGCTATGGCTACACCCTC. This encodes CASSRDRGGYGYTL.

The sample holds many counts of this clonotype. The chain has TRBV7-8 and TRBJ2-5, with a tentative D call TRBD2 (6 bases). The CDR3 loop spans 17 amino acids. Per germline, CDR1 SGHVS and CDR2 FQNEAQ. V gave up 5 bases and J gave up 2 bases, with 21 bases separating them. The chain's CDR3 is CASSPTRVQLLQETQYF. For the CDR3, the DNA is TGTGCCAGCAGCCCGACTAGAGTTCAGCTCCTACAAGAGACCCAGTACTTC.

This clonotype showed up many times. J is TRBJ2-3 and V is TRBV29-1; 15 nucleotides agree with TRBD2. V lost 6 bases, J lost 2 bases, and 12 bases stayed unmatched. CDR1 is SQVTM, CDR2 ANQGSEA, per germline. The CDR3 spans 18 residues. CDR3 amino acids: CSVWFPGLAGGTTDTQYF. The CDR3 region has the DNA TGCAGCGTCTGGTTCCCGGGACTAGCGGGGGGAACCACAGATACGCAGTATTTT.

This clonotype was recorded many times. The chain joins TRBV3-1 to TRBJ2-1; D might be TRBD1 or TRBD2, each matching 6 bases. The CDR3 spans 15 residues. The germline V and J ends were trimmed by 4 bases and 5 bases, with 15 bases remaining between them. CDR1 LGHDT and CDR2 YNNKEL come from the germline V gene (reference sequence). CDR3 DNA: TGTGCCAGCAGCCCAGGGGTAGCGGTCGACAATGAGCAGTTCTTC. Its protein product is CASSPGVAVDNEQFF.

This clonotype was counted ten times or more. The chain recombines TRBV2 with TRBJ2-7; TRBD2 agrees at 7 bases. V lost 8 bases, J lost 0 bases, and 10 bases stayed unmatched. From germline, CDR1 is SNHLY and CDR2 FYNNEI. The CDR3 has 15 residues. The CDR3: CASAPRLADSYEQYF. The DNA of the CDR3 is TGTGCCAGCGCCCCCCGTCTAGCGGACTCCTACGAGCAGTACTTC. Combining the CDR3 with reference TRBV2 and TRBJ2-7 gives the whole variable domain EPEVTQTPSHQVTQMGQEVILRCVPISNHLYFYWYRQILGQKVEFLVSFYNNEISEKSEIFDDQFSVERPDGSNFTLKIRSTKLEDSAMYFCASAPRLADSYEQYFGPGTRLTVT.

Judged by abundance, this clonotype is medium-sized. This chain uses TRBV6-1 with TRBJ1-2; D gene uncertain. The germline V and J ends were trimmed by 3 bases and 8 bases, with 22 bases remaining between them. In germline, CDR1 is MNHNS, CDR2 SASEGT. This CDR3 has 16 residues. The CDR3 loop is CASSDSPDGASRGYTF. CDR3 nucleotides: TGTGCCAGCAGTGATAGCCCTGATGGCGCTTCAAGGGGCTACACCTTC.

The chain carries TRBV10-1 and TRBJ2-1; D ambiguous. Germline lookup yields CDR1 WNHNN and CDR2 SYGVQD (reference sequence). V was cut by 0 bases and J by 7 bases, with 7 bases left in between. The CDR3 is 13 amino acids. As DNA, the CDR3 is TGCGCCAGCAGTGAGTCTGGCCGGAATGAGCAGTTCTTC. Encoded protein: CASSESGRNEQFF.

In this sample, this clonotype turned up many times. The J gene is TRBJ2-5, the V gene TRBV11-2, with D perhaps matching TRBD2 (7 bases). V lost 5 bases, J lost 0 bases, and 19 bases lay in between. This CDR3 spans 17 amino acids. CDR1 is SGHAT, CDR2 FQNNGV, per germline. DNA for the CDR3: TGTGCCAGCAGCCTAAACGGGGGGCTAGGGTACCAAGAGACCCAGTACTTC. This codes for CASSLNGGLGYQETQYF.